The present T cell receptor (beta chain) was sequenced within a study of blood T cell repertoires in COVID-19. Looking at the study overall: Acute-phase and convalescent COVID-19 samples originated in the United States, Italy and Spain.

CDR3 length: 13 residues. Trimming took 10 bases from V and 8 from J, leaving 18 bases between them. Looked up from germline, CDR1 is SNHLY and CDR2 is FYNNEI. The table came from immunoSEQ multiplex PCR; TCRdb's copy has only in-frame clones and leaves some out. The sample has a few hundred thousand clones; about 89% are singletons. Across about two dozen US areas, participants ranged in age from about 18 to 90 years. Sample: PBMCs or T cells enriched from blood (not recorded which). This receptor was obtained from a human donor in a cohort exposed to, infected with or recovered from COVID-19 (not recorded which). The donor label of this sample is uncertain. The J gene is TRBJ2-1, the V gene TRBV2; no firm D call. The CDR3 protein is CANQEDNWDEQFF. The CDR3 nucleotides read TGTGCCAACCAGGAAGACAATTGGGATGAGCAGTTCTTC.